This is a list of T cell receptor beta chains from one sample in a study of regulatory T cells in long-lasting Graves disease. One entry per CDR3 protein, called by TCRdb with MiXCR from the multiplex PCR reads. The table lists a few hundred thousand distinct CDR3 sequences, 15% of them singletons. These data were likewise used in another study, on T cells in Graves' hyperthyroidism and ophthalmopathy.

The sequences come from peripheral blood mononuclear cells (PBMCs), collected at new diagnosis, from a patient treated with antithyroid drugs. Source of these receptors: a woman between 40 and 55 years old with Graves disease. Both conserved end residues are part of each CDR3. The order of the fields is V gene, D gene, J gene, clone size, CDR3 protein, CDR3 DNA. A D gene is named only where the DNA matches it firmly. Some rows have no size entry. The others give once, few or many, or a class for an expanded clone.

V: TRBV20-1; D: TRBD2; J: TRBJ2-5; size: NA; CDR3: CSATPGLAEETQYF; DNA: TGCAGTGCTACTCCGGGACTAGCGGAAGAGACCCAGTACTTC
V: TRBV14; D: NA; J: TRBJ2-7; size: many; CDR3: CASSQDAGIYSYEQYF; DNA: TGTGCCAGCAGCCAAGATGCCGGGATCTATTCCTACGAGCAGTACTTC
V: TRBV12-3/TRBV12-4; D: NA; J: TRBJ1-5; size: many; CDR3: CASSLALVHSNQPQHF; DNA: TGTGCCAGCAGTTTAGCGCTCGTACATAGCAATCAGCCCCAGCATTTT
V: TRBV4-3; D: TRBD1; J: TRBJ2-5; size: NA; CDR3: CASSQGTGSSETQYF; DNA: TGCGCCAGCAGCCAAGGGACAGGGTCCTCCGAGACCCAGTACTTC
V: TRBV28; D: NA; J: TRBJ2-4; size: many; CDR3: CASSLSTREAKNIQYF; DNA: TGTGCCAGCAGTTTGTCGACTAGAGAGGCCAAAAACATTCAGTACTTC
V: TRBV11-3; D: NA; J: TRBJ1-1; size: NA; CDR3: CASSLEGGARIMNTEAFF; DNA: TGTGCCAGCAGCTTAGAGGGCGGGGCCAGAATCATGAACACTGAAGCTTTCTTT
V: TRBV28; D: NA; J: TRBJ2-1; size: many; CDR3: CASSLNGDGSGQFF; DNA: TGTGCCAGCAGTTTAAATGGGGACGGGAGTGGACAGTTCTTC
V: TRBV28; D: TRBD1; J: TRBJ1-5; size: many; CDR3: CASTPAGTEGGQPQHF; DNA: TGTGCCAGCACCCCCGCAGGGACAGAAGGTGGTCAGCCCCAGCATTTT
V: TRBV28; D: NA; J: TRBJ2-5; size: many; CDR3: CASSLRGHQETQYF; DNA: TGTGCCAGCAGTTTACGGGGGCACCAGGAGACCCAGTACTTC
V: TRBV5-1; D: TRBD2; J: TRBJ2-2; size: NA; CDR3: CASSLQRGLPRGGTGELFF; DNA: TGCGCCAGCAGCTTGCAAAGGGGACTACCACGAGGTGGGACCGGGGAGCTGTTTTTT
V: TRBV11-2; D: TRBD1; J: TRBJ2-3; size: many; CDR3: CASSQWPAGGGTDTQYF; DNA: TGTGCCAGCAGCCAGTGGCCCGCAGGGGGAGGCACAGATACGCAGTATTTT
V: TRBV6-1; D: NA; J: TRBJ2-1; size: many; CDR3: CASRAQGTRGGYNEQFF; DNA: TGTGCCAGCAGAGCACAAGGGACCAGGGGAGGATACAATGAGCAGTTCTTC
V: TRBV10-3; D: NA; J: TRBJ1-2; size: few; CDR3: CAISESEGKGERYGYTF; DNA: TGTGCCATCAGTGAGTCGGAAGGAAAGGGTGAGAGATATGGCTACACCTTC
V: TRBV3-1; D: NA; J: TRBJ1-5; size: few; CDR3: CASSQAAKGGRFGNQPQHF; DNA: TGTGCCAGCAGCCAAGCCGCGAAGGGGGGGCGCTTTGGCAATCAGCCCCAGCATTTT
V: TRBV6-2/TRBV6-3; D: TRBD2; J: TRBJ2-7; size: many; CDR3: CASSSPSGSSAPYEQYF; DNA: TGTGCCAGCAGTTCCCCTAGCGGGAGCTCGGCCCCCTACGAGCAGTACTTC